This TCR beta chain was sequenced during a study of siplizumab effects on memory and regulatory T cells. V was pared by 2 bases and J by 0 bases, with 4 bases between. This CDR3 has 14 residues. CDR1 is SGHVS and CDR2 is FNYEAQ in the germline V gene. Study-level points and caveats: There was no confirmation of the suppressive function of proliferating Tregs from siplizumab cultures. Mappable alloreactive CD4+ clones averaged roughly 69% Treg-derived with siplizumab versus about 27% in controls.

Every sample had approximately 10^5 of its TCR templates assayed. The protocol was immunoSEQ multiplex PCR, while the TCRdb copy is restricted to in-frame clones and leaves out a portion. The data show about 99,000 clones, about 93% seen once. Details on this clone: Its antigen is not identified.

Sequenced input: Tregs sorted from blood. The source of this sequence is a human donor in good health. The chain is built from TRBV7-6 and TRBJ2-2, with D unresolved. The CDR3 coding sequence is TGTGCCAGCAGCTTATTAGCGAACACCGGGGAGCTGTTTTTT. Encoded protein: CASSLLANTGELFF.